The 9 T cell receptor beta chains in this list originate from one sample, sequenced in a study of shared clonotypes between healthy human individuals. Cells designated naive CD8 were CD45RO-negative and were positively selected for CCR7, with terminally differentiated effector memory CD45RA+ cells excluded. Profiling relied on immunoSEQ multiplex PCR, and the TCRdb table lists in-frame clones only, not all of them. The table shows roughly 1,800,000 clones, with roughly 94% occurring only once. Sequenced input: naive CD8+ T cells sorted from blood. These receptors came from a young man in good health.

J is TRBJ2-1 and V is TRBV27, with D uncertain. Germline V lookup: CDR1 MNHEY, CDR2 SMNVEV (reference sequence). V was shortened by 4 bases and J by 9 bases, with 13 bases between the two germline ends. The CDR3 has 13 residues. In DNA form, the CDR3 reads TGTGCCAGCAGTTCCTTACCCCCCGTTGAGCAGTTCTTC. It yields the protein CASSSLPPVEQFF.

The chain joins TRBV4-1 to TRBJ1-1, with TRBD1 matching 8 bases. Germline loops: CDR1 MGHRA, CDR2 YSYEKL. The J segment lost 1 base and the V segment lost 0 bases, leaving 10 bases of the junction unmatched. The CDR3 consists of 18 residues. In DNA, the CDR3 is TGCGCCAGCAGCCAAGATGGGAACAGGGGGAGGGGGAACACTGAAGCTTTCTTT. As protein: CASSQDGNRGRGNTEAFF.

J is TRBJ2-1 and V is TRBV10-1; possibly TRBD2 for D (5 bases). CDR1 and CDR2 from the germline V gene are WNHNN and SYGVQD (reference sequence). This CDR3 contains 15 residues. Trimming shortened V by 3 bases and J by 3 bases, and 12 bases separated the two germline ends. In nucleotides, the CDR3 is TGCGCCAGCAGTGACCCTCTTGGGAGCTACAATGAGCAGTTCTTC. It codes for CASSDPLGSYNEQFF.

This chain links TRBV25-1 with TRBJ2-1, with D perhaps TRBD2 (5 bases). The V and J ends lost 1 base and 4 bases respectively, with 11 bases between them. Germline V gene data show CDR1 as MGHDK and CDR2 as SYGVNS. CDR3 size: 15 residues. This CDR3 reads CASSESERLYNEQFF. The CDR3 DNA is TGTGCCAGCAGTGAATCAGAGCGGTTGTACAATGAGCAGTTCTTC.

The V call is TRBV2, the J call TRBJ2-7; 9 bases line up with TRBD2. The CDR3 is 17 amino acids. V was clipped by 8 bases and J by 2 bases; unmatched bases: 16. Germline-derived CDR1 and CDR2 are SNHLY and FYNNEI. The CDR3 loop is CASSGDNSGRPPYEQYF. The DNA of the CDR3 is TGTGCCAGCTCCGGGGACAACAGCGGGAGGCCCCCCTACGAGCAGTACTTC.

The J gene is TRBJ2-3, the V gene TRBV28; no clear D gene. The CDR3 has 15 residues. V lost 6 bases to trimming and J lost 1 base, with 14 bases between them. The V gene's germline CDR1 is MDHEN and CDR2 SYDVKM. The CDR3 sequence: CASRSNLVGTDTQYF. CDR3 sequence (DNA): TGTGCCAGCAGATCGAACTTGGTGGGCACAGATACGCAGTATTTT.

The gene calls are TRBV10-2 and TRBJ2-7, with D perhaps TRBD2 (5 bases). Trimming took 3 bases from V and 6 from J, leaving 12 bases between them. This CDR3 has 13 amino acids. CDR1 WSHSY and CDR2 SAAADI come from the germline V gene. CDR3 coding DNA: TGCGCCAGCAGTGAATTAGGAGGTCGCGAGCAGTACTTC. Translating gives CASSELGGREQYF.

On this clone: Other nucleotide sequences from this sample produce the same CDR3. The V call is TRBV4-1, the J call TRBJ2-7; 8 positions agree with TRBD1. The germline gives CDR1 MGHRA, CDR2 YSYEKL. There are 15 residues in the CDR3. With V trimmed by 3 bases and J by 3 bases, 7 bases remained unmatched. The CDR3 nucleotides are TGCGCCAGCAGCCACCCTGGACAGGGAAGCTACGAGCAGTACTTC. This encodes CASSHPGQGSYEQYF.

The genes are TRBV27 and TRBJ1-1, with a possible D match to TRBD1 (5 bases). Germline CDR1 and CDR2: MNHEY and SMNVEV (reference sequence). CDR3 size: 14 residues. V dropped 3 bases and J dropped 6 bases, with 14 bases sitting between them. DNA for the CDR3: TGTGCCAGCAGTTTGGAGGCAGGGTCTTCTGAAGCTTTCTTT. Translation: CASSLEAGSSEAFF.